This T cell receptor beta chain was identified in a study of cytomegalovirus exposure and HLA in healthy donors. Germline V gene lookup returns CDR1 SGHRS and CDR2 YFSETQ. The CDR3 extends over 16 amino acids. V lost 3 bases, J lost 4 bases, and 10 bases stayed unmatched. Libraries were prepared by immunoSEQ multiplex PCR; TCRdb keeps only in-frame clonotypes and omits some of them. This table holds 100,000 to 150,000 clones, around 90% found once. The receptor was isolated from a woman aged 18-29 years in good health and CMV-seronegative. The specimen sequenced was PBMCs. The chain employs TRBV5-1 and TRBJ2-1; 7 bases line up with TRBD2. DNA for the CDR3: TGCGCCAGCAGCTCGGGCCTATCGGGAGGATACAATGAGCAGTTCTTC. This translates into CASSSGLSGGYNEQFF.